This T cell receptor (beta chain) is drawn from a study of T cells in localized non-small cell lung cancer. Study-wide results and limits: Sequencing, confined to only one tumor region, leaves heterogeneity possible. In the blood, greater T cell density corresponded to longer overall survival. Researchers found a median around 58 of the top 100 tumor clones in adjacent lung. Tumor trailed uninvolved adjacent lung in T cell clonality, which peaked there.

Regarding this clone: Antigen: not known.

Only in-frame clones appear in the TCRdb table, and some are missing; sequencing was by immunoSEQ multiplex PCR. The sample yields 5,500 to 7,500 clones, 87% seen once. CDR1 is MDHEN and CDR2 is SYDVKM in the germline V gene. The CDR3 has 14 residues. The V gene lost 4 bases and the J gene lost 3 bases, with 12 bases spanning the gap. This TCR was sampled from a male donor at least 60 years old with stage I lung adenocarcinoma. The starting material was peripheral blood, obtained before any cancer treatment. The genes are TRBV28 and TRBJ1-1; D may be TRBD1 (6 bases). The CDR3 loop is CASSSWGRDTEAFF. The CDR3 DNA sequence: TGTGCCAGCAGTTCATGGGGGCGCGACACTGAAGCTTTCTTT.